This TCR beta chain was sequenced for a study of blood T cell repertoires in COVID-19 (dated by TCRdb to 2018 to 2021). At the level of the whole study: Samples covering the acute and convalescent phases of COVID-19 were provided by collaborators in the United States, Italy and Spain. A freely available public database, intended as a resource for researchers studying the immune response to SARS-CoV-2, is where the repertoires were released. Deeply sampled blood TCRbeta repertoires from subjects exposed to, actively infected with, or recovered from COVID-19 were included in the dataset. Samples were obtained from the ongoing ImmuneRACE study (first 160 participants) and from about 1,300 subjects provided by 6 global collaborators. The sample metadata nearly always contained a de-identified subject ID, COVID-19 status, age in years and sex. Where HLA class I and class II types were available, the types were taken from metadata supplied by the sample provider, not from assay-based typing. The prospective study material was composed of cDNA or gDNA derived from T cells, B-cell-depleted T cells, or PBMCs. Results and caveats for the whole study, not just this receptor: The quantity of clinical and demographic metadata differed by source and by participant and was supplied without curation.

Remarks on this clone: The antigen it recognizes is unknown. Base quality data are lacking; no much larger clone is found one base away.

Enrolling through a virtual design, the prospective study's participants ranged in age from roughly 18 to 90 years and lived across more than 20 United States geographic areas. Cohort assignment in the prospective study relied on participant-reported clinical history from a screening survey and a study questionnaire. ImmuneRACE Cohort 3 recovered participants were defined by two consecutive negative NP/OP PCR tests, healthcare professional clearance, or symptom resolution. Each participant in the prospective study had whole blood, serum and a nasopharyngeal or oropharyngeal swab collected by mobile phlebotomists. Additional blood draws and questionnaires over a 2-month period could optionally be provided by prospective study participants. Prospective study blood samples were shipped either frozen or at room temperature before DNA extraction. The immunoSEQ Assay, a bias-controlled multiplex PCR, was used to amplify TCRbeta CDR3 regions from genomic DNA. The paper's data handling went like this. Nucleated cell counts per sample were estimated from amplification of reference gene primers within the assay. To quantify the absolute abundance of each unique TCRbeta CDR3 rearrangement, sequence reads were collapsed and filtered. For each sample, productive Simpson clonality was calculated by taking the square root of Simpson's diversity index across productive rearrangements. Sourced from immuneACCESS, this table was stored by TCRdb with only in-frame sequences that have V and J called. A share of the clones is absent; for the studies checked, an unresolved V gene accounts for under half, and the remainder has no known explanation. V and J calls plus clone size are reproduced from that table; the DNA served to infer D and trimming. Counted in this sample were 200,000 to 250,000 clones; 82% of them appeared once. Roughly 3.5% of the sample lies in the top ten.

From the cysteine up to the phenylalanine, the CDR3 has a length of 13 residues. The retained sequence is limited to the CDR3, 39 bases, with the frame set at the first base. V is pared back by 6 bases and J by 7 bases, with 13 bases lying between the germline termini. CDR1 and CDR2 (MNHEY, SVGAGI) derive from the germline V gene. This clonotype originated in a woman in her sixties who had recovered from COVID-19. The specimen sequenced was PBMCs or T cells enriched from blood (not recorded which). Recombination linked TRBV6-5 to TRBJ1-5; D gene: possibly TRBD1, on 5 matching bases. This receptor carries the CDR3 CASRAEGRQPQHF. The nucleotide sequence reads TGTGCCAGCAGGGCGGAGGGACGGCAGCCCCAGCATTTT.